The T cell receptor beta chain described here comes from a study of memory CD8 T cells in hepatitis C reinfection. Study-wide results and limits: Conclusions on public clonotypes and secondary clearance were not definitive with a handful of donors.

Remarks on this clone: Its cognate antigen is unknown.

Time point of the sample: pre-reinfection, 55 to 20 weeks before reinfection detection. No in vitro expansion preceded TCR sequencing of the sorted cells. People who inject drugs from Montreal's HEPCO study were the donors. Control naive CD8 T cells came from two donors at all three reinfection time points. TCRdb's table, derived via immunoSEQ multiplex PCR, lists solely in-frame clones and lacks some. The table shows 45,000 to 55,000 clones, with around 92% occurring only once. Per the germline V gene, CDR1 is MDHEN and CDR2 is SYDVKM. Trimming removed 3 bases from V and 11 bases from J, with 16 bases in between. CDR3 length: 13 amino acids.

The sequence came from a man younger than 30 with hepatitis C virus infection. This chain joins TRBV28 and TRBJ1-1; weak D call: TRBD1 (6 bases). The sequencing input was naive CD8+ T cells sorted from blood. CDR3 sequence reads: CASSFGQPSYAFF. CDR3 DNA: TGTGCCAGCAGTTTCGGACAGCCCTCCTACGCTTTCTTT.